A single sample gave rise to the 12 T cell receptor beta chains below, sequenced in a study of blood T cells in healthy people across ages. PCR was performed a second time for 7 to 11 cycles using a sample-barcoded 5' primer and a J-beta primer mix. TCRdb reprocessed the 5' RACE reads with MiXCR, giving one entry per CDR3 protein. The sample lists around 1,500,000 distinct CDR3 sequences; roughly 45% were seen once. Sequenced material: blood. The receptors were sampled from a woman younger than 35 in good health.

This clonotype was counted at least ten times. This chain connects TRBV4-1 to TRBJ2-3, with 9 bases lining up with TRBD2. Germline-derived CDR1 and CDR2 are MGHRA and YSYEKL. The CDR3 length is 18 residues. The trim removed 4 bases at V and 2 bases at J, leaving 13 bases unmatched. DNA of the CDR3: TGCGCCAGCAGCCGCCCTCCGGGCGCGGGAGGGTTCACAGATACGCAGTATTTT. Amino acid sequence: CASSRPPGAGGFTDTQYF.

This chain uses TRBV15 with TRBJ1-5; perhaps TRBD1 as D (5 bases). V was clipped by 4 bases and J by 2 bases, with 9 bases between them. The CDR3 is made up of 14 amino acids. Germline values: CDR1 LNHNV, CDR2 YYDKDF (reference sequence). CDR3 sequence: CATSNRDGNQPQHF. The DNA for the CDR3 is TGTGCCACCAGCAATCGGGACGGCAATCAGCCCCAGCATTTT.

The gene calls are TRBV30 and TRBJ2-3, with TRBD2 as a possible D gene (6 bases). Germline V gene sequence: CDR1 GTSNPN, CDR2 SVGIG (reference sequence). The CDR3 contains 14 residues. The V gene lost 4 bases and the J gene lost 0 bases, with 11 bases spanning the gap. The CDR3 DNA reads TGTGCCTGGACGGGGGTTATTAGCACAGATACGCAGTATTTT. Amino acid sequence: CAWTGVISTDTQYF.

This clonotype was seen only a few times. This rearrangement joins TRBV6-1 to TRBJ2-1; the D gene could be TRBD1 or TRBD2 (5 bases each). The CDR3 length is 16 residues. Germline V gene sequence: CDR1 MNHNS, CDR2 SASEGT. Trimming shortened V by 1 base and J by 5 bases, and 15 bases separated the two germline ends. Here the CDR3 reads CASSEGWGMGHNEQFF. CDR3 DNA sequence: TGTGCCAGCAGTGAAGGGTGGGGGATGGGCCACAATGAGCAGTTCTTC.

The rearrangement links TRBV29-1 to TRBJ2-1, with 7 bases identical to TRBD1. The CDR3 consists of 14 residues. Per the germline V gene, CDR1 is SQVTM and CDR2 is ANQGSEA. Trimming cost V 6 bases and J 8 bases; bases outside gene matches: 13. The CDR3 spells CSVVGEQGVDEQFF. DNA of the CDR3: TGCAGCGTGGTGGGGGAGCAGGGGGTCGATGAGCAGTTCTTC.

Only a few counts were recorded for this clonotype. V usage is TRBV12-3 or TRBV12-4 and J usage is TRBJ2-1; 7 bases align to TRBD1. The CDR3 totals 14 residues. The J segment lost 6 bases and the V segment lost 5 bases, leaving 7 bases of the junction unmatched. CDR3 residues: CASSHTQGINEQFF. The CDR3 bases are TGTGCCAGCAGTCATACACAGGGGATCAATGAGCAGTTCTTC.

The rearrangement joins TRBV5-1 to TRBJ2-3; TRBD2 agrees at 9 bases. Germline V gene lookup returns CDR1 SGHRS and CDR2 YFSETQ. The length of the CDR3 is 16 residues. V lost 0 bases and J lost 4; bases outside the gene matches: 6. CDR3 protein: CASSLGGGAGSDTQYF. CDR3 DNA sequence: TGCGCCAGCAGCTTGGGCGGGGGGGCTGGGTCAGATACGCAGTATTTT. Full variable domain (outside the CDR3, taken from reference TRBV5-1 and TRBJ2-3): KAGVTQTPRYLIKTRGQQVTLSCSPISGHRSVSWYQQTPGQGLQFLFEYFSETQRNKGNFPGRFSGRQFSNSRSEMNVSTLELGDSALYLCASSLGGGAGSDTQYFGPGTRLTVL.

The J gene is TRBJ1-2, the V gene TRBV20-1; D is unclear. Germline V gene data show CDR1 as DFQATT and CDR2 as SNEGSKA (reference sequence). CDR3 length: 13 residues. V dropped 4 bases and J dropped 2 bases, with 11 bases sitting between them. CDR3 loop: CSATPAMNYGYTF. The CDR3 nucleotides are TGCAGTGCTACACCGGCCATGAACTATGGCTACACCTTC.

The chain carries TRBV7-9 and TRBJ2-1, with 7 positions matching TRBD1. The CDR3 is 14 residues long. Germline trimming cut 3 bases from V and 6 bases from J; bases unmatched to any gene: 5. Germline assignment: CDR1 SEHNR and CDR2 FQNEAQ (reference sequence). The CDR3 DNA is TGTGCCAGCAGCTTCGGGTCAGGGGGCAATGAGCAGTTCTTC. Its translation: CASSFGSGGNEQFF. Filled out from reference TRBV7-9 and TRBJ2-1, the complete variable domain reads DTGVSQNPRHKITKRGQNVTFRCDPISEHNRLYWYRQTLGQGPEFLTYFQNEAQLEKSRLLSDRFSAERPKGSFSTLEIQRTEQGDSAMYLCASSFGSGGNEQFFGPGTRLTVL.

The gene calls are TRBV20-1 and TRBJ2-1; TRBD2 matches at 11 bases. CDR1 is DFQATT, CDR2 SNEGSKA, per germline (reference sequence). The junction had 6 bases not matched to a gene; V was cut back by 2 bases and J by 9 bases. This CDR3 is 14 amino acids long. The CDR3 protein is CSARIAGGIGEQFF. In nucleotides, the CDR3 is TGCAGTGCTAGAATAGCGGGGGGGATCGGTGAGCAGTTCTTC.

The chain has TRBV20-1 and TRBJ1-4; a possible D gene is TRBD1 (5 bases). Germline CDR1 and CDR2: DFQATT and SNEGSKA (reference sequence). There are 16 residues in the CDR3. Trimming pared 1 base from V and 0 bases from J, leaving 12 bases between. DNA of the CDR3: TGCAGTGCTAGAGGGGGCCCTATCGCAACTAATGAAAAACTGTTTTTT. This translates into CSARGGPIATNEKLFF.

This clonotype was seen a few times. Here the CDR3 DNA reads TGTGCCAGCAGTTACTCGGCGGGAGTGTTGGAGACCCAGTACTTC. Translated, it gives CASSYSAGVLETQYF. The chain combines TRBV6-5 with TRBJ2-5, with 7 nucleotides matching TRBD2. V shed 0 bases, J shed 5 bases, and the junction held 6 bases outside the gene matches. The V gene's germline CDR1 is MNHEY and CDR2 SVGAGI. The CDR3 spans 15 residues.